This T cell receptor (beta chain) was identified during a study of blood T cell repertoires in COVID-19. CDR3 length: 13 residues. V shed 0 bases and J shed 8 bases, with 8 bases lying between them. The germline CDR1 and CDR2 sequences are LNHNV and YYDKDF (reference sequence). The data were produced by immunoSEQ multiplex PCR, yet TCRdb's version contains in-frame clones alone and is incomplete. The table records 350,000 to 400,000 clones, about nine tenths of them present only once. Two negative PCRs, clearance, or symptom resolution were required of recovered Cohort 3 donors. The sequence was obtained from a woman aged 25 to 39 who had recovered from COVID-19. Sequencing input: PBMCs or T cells enriched from blood (not recorded which). The chain carries TRBV15 and TRBJ1-3; no clear D gene. CDR3 in amino acids: CATSRDIGDTIYF. CDR3 sequence (DNA): TGTGCCACCAGCAGAGATATCGGGGACACCATATATTTT.